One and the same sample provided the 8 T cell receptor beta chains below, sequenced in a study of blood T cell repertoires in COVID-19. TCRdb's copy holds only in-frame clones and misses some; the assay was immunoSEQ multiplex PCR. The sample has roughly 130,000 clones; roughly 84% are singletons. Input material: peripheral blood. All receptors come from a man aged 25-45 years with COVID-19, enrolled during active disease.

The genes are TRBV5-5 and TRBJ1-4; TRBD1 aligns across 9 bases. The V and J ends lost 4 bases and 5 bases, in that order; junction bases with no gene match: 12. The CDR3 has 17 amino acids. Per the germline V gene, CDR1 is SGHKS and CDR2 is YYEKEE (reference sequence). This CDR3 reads CASSHFGPTGGNEKLFF. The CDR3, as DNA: TGTGCCAGCAGCCACTTCGGCCCGACAGGGGGGAATGAAAAACTGTTTTTT.

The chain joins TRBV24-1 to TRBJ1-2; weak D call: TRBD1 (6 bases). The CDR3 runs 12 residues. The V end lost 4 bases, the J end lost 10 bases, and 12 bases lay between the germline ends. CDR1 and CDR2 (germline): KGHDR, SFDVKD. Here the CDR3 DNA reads TGTGCCACCAGTGACTCGGACAGAGACTACACCTTC. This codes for CATSDSDRDYTF.

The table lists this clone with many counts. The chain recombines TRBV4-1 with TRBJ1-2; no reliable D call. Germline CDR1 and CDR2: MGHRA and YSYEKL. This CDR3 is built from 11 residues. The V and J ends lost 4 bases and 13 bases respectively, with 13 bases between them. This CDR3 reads CASSRSGITTF. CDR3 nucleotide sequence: TGCGCCAGCAGCCGGAGCGGGATAACCACCTTC.

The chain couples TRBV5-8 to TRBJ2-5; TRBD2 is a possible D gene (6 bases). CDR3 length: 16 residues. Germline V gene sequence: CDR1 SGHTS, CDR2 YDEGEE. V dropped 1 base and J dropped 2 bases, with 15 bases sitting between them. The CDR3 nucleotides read TGTGCCAGCAGCTTGTTTTTTTCGGGGGAGCAAGAGACCCAGTACTTC. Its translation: CASSLFFSGEQETQYF.

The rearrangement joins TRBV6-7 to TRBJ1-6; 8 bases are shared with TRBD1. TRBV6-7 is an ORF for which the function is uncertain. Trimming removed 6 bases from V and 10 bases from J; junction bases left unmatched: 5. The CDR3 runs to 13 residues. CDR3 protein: CASSRRQGSPLHF. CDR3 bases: TGTGCCAGCAGCCGTAGACAGGGGTCACCCCTCCACTTT.

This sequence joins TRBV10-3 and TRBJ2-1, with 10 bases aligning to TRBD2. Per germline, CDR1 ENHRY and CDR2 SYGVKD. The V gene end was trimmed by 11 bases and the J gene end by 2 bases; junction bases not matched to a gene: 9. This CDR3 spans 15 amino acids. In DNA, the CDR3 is TGTGCCTCCACTCCAAGCGGGAGGGCCTACAATGAGCAGTTCTTC. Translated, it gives CASTPSGRAYNEQFF.

The CDR3 here is CAWRTSGGETQYF. CDR3 DNA sequence: TGTGCCTGGAGGACTAGCGGGGGGGAGACCCAGTACTTC. The chain carries TRBV30 and TRBJ2-5; 13 bases match TRBD2. Looked up from germline, CDR1 is GTSNPN and CDR2 is SVGIG (reference sequence). There are 13 residues in the CDR3. J lost 5 bases, V lost 3 bases, and 0 bases had no gene match.

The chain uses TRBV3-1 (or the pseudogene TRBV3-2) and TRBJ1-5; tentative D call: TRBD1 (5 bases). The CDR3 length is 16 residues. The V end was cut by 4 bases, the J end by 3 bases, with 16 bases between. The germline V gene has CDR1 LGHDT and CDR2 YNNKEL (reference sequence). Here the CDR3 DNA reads TGTGCCAGCAGCCTGGGGACTGCGAATAACAATCAGCCCCAGCATTTT. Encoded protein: CASSLGTANNNQPQHF.